This T cell receptor beta chain was recovered during a study of tumor-infiltrating lymphocytes in primary liver carcinoma. Overall study results and limits: Tumors reached a significantly greater top-250-clone fraction than blood did (p = 0.039). Without sorting, CD4+ versus CD8+ T cell repertoires were not compared.

This clonotype was seen at least ten times. Its antigen is unknown. Alongside blood RNA obtained from unsorted whole blood, germline DNA was also extracted. V was cut by 1 base and J by 4 bases, with 11 bases left in between. The CDR3 loop spans 14 amino acids. From germline, CDR1 is SGHAT and CDR2 FQNNGV. Synthesis of TCR beta cDNA was carried out from around 500 ng total RNA with a constant-region primer. Library construction for TCR beta comprised three nested multiplex PCR rounds performed with slightly modified ARM-PCR. Both of the initial two PCR rounds ran for 10 cycles and employed TRBV1-TRBV30 forward primers alongside a C-beta reverse primer. TCRdb independently ran MiXCR on the multiplex PCR reads; one entry per CDR3 protein. The sample has approximately 330,000 distinct CDR3 sequences; less than 65% are singletons.

The chain is built from TRBV11-2 and TRBJ2-7, with D unresolved. The specimen sequenced was peripheral blood. The TCR sequence derives from a man aged 40-55 years with primary liver carcinoma and hepatitis B virus infection. CDR3 protein: CASSLGHSSYEQYF. The CDR3 nucleotides read TGTGCCAGCAGCTTAGGTCACAGTTCGTACGAGCAGTACTTC.